This T cell receptor (beta chain) was profiled in a study of blood T cell repertoires in COVID-19. Study-level background: The study drew acute and convalescent COVID-19 samples from the United States, Italy and Spain. PBMCs, B-cell-depleted T cells, or T cells provided the cDNA or gDNA that made up the material.

This clone was counted only a few times. Original handling: Researchers report that nucleated cell counts were estimated from reference gene primer amplification. TCRdb's copy holds only in-frame clones and misses some; the assay was immunoSEQ multiplex PCR. The V and J calls and clone size are taken from that table; D and trimming were inferred from the DNA. The data show about 300,000 clones, with about 90% seen just once and under 7.5% held by the top ten. Sequenced sample: peripheral blood. The source of this sequence is a man aged 18-30 years who had recovered from COVID-19.

In DNA, the CDR3 is TGTGCCAGCAGCCTCACGGGAGTTAGCACAGATACGCAGTATTTT. This encodes CASSLTGVSTDTQYF. The chain is built from TRBV7-3 and TRBJ2-3; D perhaps matches TRBD2 (6 bases). Trimming left V 5 bases short and J 0 bases short, with 12 bases between. The germline V gene encodes CDR1 SGHTA and CDR2 FQGTGA. CDR3 size: 15 residues.